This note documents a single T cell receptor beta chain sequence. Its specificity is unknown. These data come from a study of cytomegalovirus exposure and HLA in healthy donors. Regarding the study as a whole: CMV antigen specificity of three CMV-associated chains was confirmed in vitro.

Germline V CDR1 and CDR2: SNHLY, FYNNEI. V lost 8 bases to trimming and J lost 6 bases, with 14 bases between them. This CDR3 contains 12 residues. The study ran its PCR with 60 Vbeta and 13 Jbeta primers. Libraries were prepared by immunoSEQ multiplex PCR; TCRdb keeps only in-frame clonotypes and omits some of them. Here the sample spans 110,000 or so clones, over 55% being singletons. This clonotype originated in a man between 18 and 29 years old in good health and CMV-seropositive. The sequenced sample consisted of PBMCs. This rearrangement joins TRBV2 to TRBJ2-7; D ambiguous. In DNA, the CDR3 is TGTGCCAGCCGACTCGTTCCCGGCGAGCAGTACTTC. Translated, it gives CASRLVPGEQYF.